This TCR beta chain was found in a study of control samples from healthy donors and cancer patients (TCRdb year 2020). Trimming takes 1 base from V and 2 bases from J, and the germline ends sit 13 bases apart. The CDR3, cysteine through phenylalanine, is 16 amino acids long. CDR3 DNA only is kept here, 48 bases in frame from base 1. The germline V gene (reference sequence) yields LGHDT for CDR1 and YNNKEL for CDR2. In the case of this clone: There is no known antigen for this receptor. Base qualities are not provided; no much larger clone lies one nucleotide away.

Receptor libraries were prepared by the immunoSEQ multiplex PCR assay. The table comes from immuneACCESS by way of TCRdb, which keeps in-frame sequences with V and J called. Part of the clones is missing from these tables; in studies checked, under half for an unresolved V gene and the rest for unknown reasons. The sample includes about 180,000 clones, with nearly 90% observed a single time. Jointly, the top ten make up approximately 1.5% of the sample. This receptor was taken from a woman between 45 and 65 years old in good health. The chain is encoded by TRBV3-1 (or the pseudogene TRBV3-2) joined to TRBJ2-3; the D region is possibly TRBD1 or TRBD2, each matching across 6 bases. The sequencing input was blood. The DNA reads TGTGCCAGCAGCCAAGGGACCGGGGGCTACACAGATACGCAGTATTTT. Its translation is CASSQGTGGYTDTQYF.